What follows is one T cell receptor beta chain and its context. This CDR3 contains 16 residues. Germline assignment: CDR1 SQVTM and CDR2 ANQGSEA. V shed 0 bases and J shed 1 base, with 15 bases lying between them. Sequencing used immunoSEQ multiplex PCR; TCRdb keeps in-frame clones, though not all of them. The sample holds over 120,000 clones, about 92% seen once. The data originate from a study of T cell responses to AZD1222 COVID-19 vaccine. The sequence was collected from an adult in good health. The rearrangement uses TRBV29-1 and TRBJ1-2; D unresolved. Source: peripheral blood, taken on day 0 of AZD1222 vaccination. CDR3 sequence reads: CSVEDGEDGGNYGYTF. CDR3 nucleotide sequence: TGCAGCGTTGAAGACGGCGAGGACGGAGGTAACTATGGCTACACCTTC.